This TCR beta chain was observed in a study of T-cell reconstitution after alpha-beta-depleted transplantation in children (TCRdb year 2016). Regarding the research as a whole: T-cell immune reconstitution after TCRalphabeta/CD19-depleted allogeneic hematopoietic cell transplantation in children was quantitatively tracked in the study by means of TCR repertoire profiling.

This clonotype appeared a few times. The clone's antigen remains unknown. The input lacks base qualities; no much larger clone sits a single base away. The trim is 6 bases for V and 1 base for J, with a gap of 16 bases between the germline ends. CDR1 and CDR2, per the germline V gene, are LGHNA and YNFKEQ. The CDR3 has 15 amino acids, counting the end cysteine and phenylalanine. Only the CDR3 portion is preserved as DNA: 45 bases, with reading frame beginning at the first base. The library was generated by PCR. Sequencing relied on an Illumina HiSeq 2500. Molecular barcoding was employed in the preparation of TCR libraries, with unique molecular identifiers being used to normalize TCRbeta repertoire quantification. The public sequencing data were trimmed at Q25 with fastp and processed into clonotypes with MiXCR by TCRdb, which kept only in-frame beta chains. When rows share a CDR3 protein, they turn into one entry using the most common DNA and genes. This sample holds some 490,000 distinct CDR3 sequences; around an eighth were observed only once. Of the sample, about 5.4% falls within the top ten clones.

The receptor comes from a human donor who donated a stem cell graft to a child with combined immunodeficiency. Sample: PBMCs from the stem cell graft donor, taken from the stem cell graft. This receptor chain uses TRBV4-2 and TRBJ2-7; TRBD1 is perhaps the D gene, given 6 matching bases. The sequenced DNA is TGTGCCAGCAGACAGTCCGGGACAACTTCCTACGAGCAGTACTTC. This codes for CASRQSGTTSYEQYF.